The rows below give T cell receptor beta chains drawn from one sample of a study of blood T cell repertoires in COVID-19. This table comes from immunoSEQ multiplex PCR, and its TCRdb copy is limited to in-frame clones, with some not included. The table records 200,000 to 300,000 clones, approximately 89% of them present only once. Specimen: PBMCs or T cells enriched from blood (not recorded which). The origin of the receptors is a young woman who had recovered from COVID-19. Both conserved end residues are trimmed from each CDR3. The D gene is left open where the match is weak.

cdr3_length: 12
v_call: TRBV5-1
d_call: -
cdr3_aa: ASRSQESTDTQY

cdr3_length: 16
v_call: TRBV7-2
d_call: TRBD2
cdr3_aa: ASSLADTSGRGIYEQY

cdr3_length: 14
v_call: TRBV27
d_call: TRBD1
cdr3_aa: ASSWTGGALGSPLH

cdr3_length: 18
v_call: TRBV7-9
d_call: TRBD1
cdr3_aa: ASSTNDVGQGNSWPTEAF

cdr3_length: 17
v_call: TRBV4-3
d_call: -
cdr3_aa: ASSQDSTDSYSGANVLT

cdr3_length: 11
v_call: TRBV5-1
d_call: TRBD1
cdr3_aa: ASRYDRERGYT

cdr3_length: 12
v_call: TRBV6-5
d_call: -
cdr3_aa: ASSNRDNSYEQY

cdr3_length: 15
v_call: TRBV9
d_call: TRBD2
cdr3_aa: ASSVGWRGAGTDTQY

cdr3_length: 8
v_call: TRBV2
d_call: -
cdr3_aa: ASSEIGAF

cdr3_length: 12
v_call: TRBV3-1/TRBV3-2
d_call: -
cdr3_aa: ASSQNRVAETQY

cdr3_length: 15
v_call: TRBV28
d_call: -
cdr3_aa: ASSTGQLSNQNQPQH

cdr3_length: 15
v_call: TRBV14
d_call: -
cdr3_aa: ASSQFEAASSGNTIY

cdr3_length: 15
v_call: TRBV28
d_call: TRBD1
cdr3_aa: ASSTGTGGREGEKLF

cdr3_length: 11
v_call: TRBV6-4
d_call: -
cdr3_aa: ASSDWPNNEQF

cdr3_length: 11
v_call: TRBV7-2
d_call: -
cdr3_aa: ASSSKFSDEQY